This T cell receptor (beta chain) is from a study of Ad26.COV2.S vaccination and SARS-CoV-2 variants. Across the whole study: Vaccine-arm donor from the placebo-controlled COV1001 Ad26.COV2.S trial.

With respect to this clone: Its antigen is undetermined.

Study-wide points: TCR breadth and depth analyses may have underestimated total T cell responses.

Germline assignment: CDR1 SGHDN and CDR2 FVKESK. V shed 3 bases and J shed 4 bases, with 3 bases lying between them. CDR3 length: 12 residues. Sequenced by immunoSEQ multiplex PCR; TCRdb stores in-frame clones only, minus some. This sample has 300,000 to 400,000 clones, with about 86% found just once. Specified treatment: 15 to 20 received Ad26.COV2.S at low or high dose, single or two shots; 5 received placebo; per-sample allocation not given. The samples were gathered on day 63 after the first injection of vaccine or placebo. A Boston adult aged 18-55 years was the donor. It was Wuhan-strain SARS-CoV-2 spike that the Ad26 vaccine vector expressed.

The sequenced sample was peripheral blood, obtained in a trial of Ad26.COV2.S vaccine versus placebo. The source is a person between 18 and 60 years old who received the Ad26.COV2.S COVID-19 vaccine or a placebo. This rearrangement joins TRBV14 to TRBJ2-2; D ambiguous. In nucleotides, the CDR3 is TGTGCCAGCAGCCATAGCACCGGGGAGCTGTTTTTT. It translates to CASSHSTGELFF. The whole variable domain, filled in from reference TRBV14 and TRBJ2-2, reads EAGVTQFPSHSVIEKGQTVTLRCDPISGHDNLYWYRRVMGKEIKFLLHFVKESKQDESGMPNNRFLAERTGGTYSTLKVQPAELEDSGVYFCASSHSTGELFFGEGSRLTVL.